This T cell receptor (beta chain) came from a study of shared clonotypes between healthy human individuals. Study-wide findings and caveats: Memory subsets generally showed lower estimated richness than naive subsets. Sharing across four donors was highest in naive CD4 (roughly 5%) and lowest in memory CD8 (0.4%).

When replicate PCRs were run on sorted subsets, they used 150 to 200 ng DNA, roughly 30,000 T cell genomes. The data were produced by immunoSEQ multiplex PCR, yet TCRdb's version contains in-frame clones alone and is incomplete. The table lists about 1.5 million clones, about 98% of them singletons. In regard to this clone: Its target is unknown.

The investigators split CD4+ cells into a CD45RA+ naive subset and a CD45RA-negative memory subset. In germline, CDR1 is MRHNA, CDR2 SNTAGT. Unmatched junction bases numbered 5, after V lost 1 base and J lost 3 bases. The CDR3 spans 16 residues. This clonotype originated in a man aged 25-45 years in good health. The chain employs TRBV6-4 and TRBJ2-3, with 9 bases that match TRBD2. Sequencing was carried out using naive CD4+ T cells sorted from blood. The subset: CD45RA+ positively selected. The CDR3 is CASSDWREGRTDTQYF. CDR3 nucleotide sequence: TGTGCCAGCAGTGACTGGCGGGAGGGCCGGACAGATACGCAGTATTTT.